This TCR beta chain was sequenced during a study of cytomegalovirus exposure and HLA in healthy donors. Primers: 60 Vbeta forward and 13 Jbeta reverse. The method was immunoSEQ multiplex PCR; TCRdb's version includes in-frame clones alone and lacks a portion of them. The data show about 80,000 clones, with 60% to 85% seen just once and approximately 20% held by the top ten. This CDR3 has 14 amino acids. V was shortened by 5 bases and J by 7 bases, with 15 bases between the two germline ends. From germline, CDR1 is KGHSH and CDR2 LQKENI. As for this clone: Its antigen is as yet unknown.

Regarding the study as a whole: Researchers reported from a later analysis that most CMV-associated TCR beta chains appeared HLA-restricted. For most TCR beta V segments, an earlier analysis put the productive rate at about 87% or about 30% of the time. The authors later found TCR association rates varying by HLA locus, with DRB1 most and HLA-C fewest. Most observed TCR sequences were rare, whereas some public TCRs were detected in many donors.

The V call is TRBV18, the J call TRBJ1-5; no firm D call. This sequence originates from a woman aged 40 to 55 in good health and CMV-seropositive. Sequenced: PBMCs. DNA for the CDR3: TGTGCCAGCTCAGATTTCGGAACCGGGCAGCCCCAGCATTTT. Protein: CASSDFGTGQPQHF. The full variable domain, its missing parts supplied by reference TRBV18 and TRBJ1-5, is NAGVMQNPRHLVRRRGQEARLRCSPMKGHSHVYWYRQLPEEGLKFMVYLQKENIIDESGMPKERFSAEFPKEGPSILRIQQVVRGDSAAYFCASSDFGTGQPQHFGDGTRLSIL.